The 10 T cell receptor beta chains below come from one sample, sequenced in a study of shared clonotypes between healthy human individuals. Data came from immunoSEQ multiplex PCR; TCRdb stores just in-frame clones and leaves some out. The sample has roughly 1 million clones, approximately 78% seen once. Sequencing was done on a sample of memory CD4+ T cells from PBMCs. Subset given: CD45RA-negative fraction. The receptors here all came from a man between 18 and 29 years old in good health. Some clones in this sample may be carry-over from other donors' samples.

V usage is TRBV28 and J usage is TRBJ1-2; tentatively, D is TRBD1 (6 bases). The V gene's germline CDR1 is MDHEN and CDR2 SYDVKM. Trimming cost V 6 bases and J 3 bases, with 14 bases left between them. The CDR3 loop spans 14 amino acids. The CDR3, as DNA: TGTGCCAGCAGAGATGGACAGCGGGACTATGGCTACACCTTC. This codes for CASRDGQRDYGYTF.

The chain carries TRBV9 and TRBJ2-6; 8 bases align to TRBD2. Trimming at V came to 3 bases and at J to 0 bases, leaving 5 bases not matched to a gene. The CDR3 sequence is 17 residues long. CDR1 and CDR2 (germline): SGDLS, YYNGEE. This CDR3 reads CASSAGTRSSGANVLTF. In nucleotides, the CDR3 is TGTGCCAGCAGCGCCGGGACTAGAAGCTCTGGGGCCAACGTCCTGACTTTC.

This clone was picked up a small number of times. The J gene is TRBJ1-2, the V gene TRBV5-1; the match to TRBD1 covers 7 bases. The ends lost 7 bases at V and 4 bases at J; junction bases unmatched: 7. This CDR3 region has 13 residues. Germline V lookup: CDR1 SGHRS, CDR2 YFSETQ. CDR3 loop: CASAIDRAYGYTF. CDR3 sequence (DNA): TGCGCCAGCGCCATCGACAGGGCCTATGGCTACACCTTC.

CDR3 in amino acids: CASSLVGVGLSLFPGELFF. Written as DNA, the CDR3 is TGTGCCAGCAGCTTAGTCGGTGTGGGGTTAAGTCTTTTCCCCGGGGAGCTGTTTTTT. The chain combines TRBV7-9 with TRBJ2-2; D gene ambiguous. This CDR3 is built from 19 residues. The V gene lost 1 base and the J gene lost 6 bases, with 24 bases spanning the gap. Germline V CDR1 and CDR2: SEHNR, FQNEAQ (reference sequence).

In the case of this clone: Additional DNA sequences in this sample encode the identical CDR3. The chain joins TRBV5-1 to TRBJ2-5, with D possibly called TRBD1 or TRBD2 (6 bases each). Germline V gene data show CDR1 as SGHRS and CDR2 as YFSETQ. This CDR3 has 14 amino acids. Trimming left V 2 bases short and J 0 bases short, with 8 bases between. The CDR3 here is CASSLGGYQETQYF. The CDR3 DNA is TGCGCCAGCAGCTTAGGGGGGTACCAAGAGACCCAGTACTTC.

This chain links TRBV2 with TRBJ2-2; D is ambiguous. Between the trimmed V and J ends, which lost 4 bases and 6 bases, there was a span of 6 bases. The germline V gene has CDR1 SNHLY and CDR2 FYNNEI. The CDR3 is 12 amino acids. The CDR3 sequence is CASSGQAGELFF. As DNA, the CDR3 is TGTGCCAGCAGTGGGCAGGCCGGGGAGCTGTTTTTT.

This chain links TRBV28 with TRBJ2-1, with 11 bases lining up with TRBD2. Trimming removed 7 bases from V and 8 bases from J; junction bases left unmatched: 10. Germline assignment: CDR1 MDHEN and CDR2 SYDVKM. CDR3 length: 15 residues. CDR3 in amino acids: CASTIPGLAVDEQFF. In DNA, the CDR3 is TGTGCCAGCACCATACCGGGACTAGCGGTCGATGAGCAGTTCTTC.

J is TRBJ2-7 and V is TRBV7-3; D gene uncertain. The CDR3 runs to 13 residues. Trimming took off 3 bases at V and 6 bases at J, with 12 bases between the two ends. Germline V lookup: CDR1 SGHTA, CDR2 FQGTGA. CDR3 in DNA: TGTGCCAGCAGCTTTGGGGTAGCTGGCGAGCAGTACTTC. As protein: CASSFGVAGEQYF.

This chain uses TRBV5-1 with TRBJ1-1; D is ambiguous. The germline V and J ends were trimmed by 4 bases and 4 bases, with 20 bases remaining between them. This CDR3 spans 16 amino acids. The V gene's germline CDR1 is SGHRS and CDR2 YFSETQ. DNA of the CDR3: TGCGCCAGCAGCCCCTCAGGAGGGAGGTTAGGCACTGAAGCTTTCTTT. It specifies CASSPSGGRLGTEAFF.

The V and J genes are TRBV30 and TRBJ2-3; D unresolved. V gave up 3 bases and J gave up 7 bases, with 8 bases separating them. Germline assignment: CDR1 GTSNPN and CDR2 SVGIG (reference sequence). The CDR3 covers 11 residues. CDR3 amino acids: CAWSADHTQYF. The CDR3 DNA sequence: TGTGCCTGGAGCGCGGATCATACGCAGTATTTT. The full variable domain, in which reference TRBV30 and TRBJ2-3 provide the parts outside the CDR3, is SQTIHQWPATLVQPVGSPLSLECTVEGTSNPNLYWYRQAAGRGLQLLFYSVGIGQISSEVPQNLSASRPQDRQFILSSKKLLLSDSGFYLCAWSADHTQYFGPGTRLTVL.